The clone carrying this T cell receptor (beta chain) was seen only a few times. The antigen is unknown. The CDR3 contains 12 residues. CDR1 is MNHEY, CDR2 SVGAGI, per germline. V was clipped by 6 bases and J by 3 bases; unmatched bases: 0. These data are taken from a study of early stage breast cancer tumors. Overall study: Invasive lobular carcinomas made up about 35% of the 12 ER+/PR+/HER2- tumors. About 10-fold was the mean read coverage per sample.

Generated by immunoSEQ multiplex PCR, the TCRdb table keeps only in-frame clones and is missing some. The sample gives about 51,000 clones, around 80% of which show up once; roughly 3.4% is in the top ten. General study points: Most shared enriched TCRB sequences were commonly generated ones. Comparing each tissue with blood distinguished tumor from normal in most of the 16 patients.

The sequencing input was blood. The source of this sequence is a person aged 40 to 50 with breast cancer. The V call is TRBV6-5, the J call TRBJ1-1; 8 nucleotides agree with TRBD1. The CDR3 loop reads CASSRGHTEAFF. CDR3 nucleotides: TGTGCCAGCAGCAGGGGGCACACTGAAGCTTTCTTT.